The 15 T cell receptor beta chains below all came from one sample that was sequenced in a study of T cells in Graves' hyperthyroidism and ophthalmopathy. RNA transcripts gave rise to amplified TCR beta CDR3 regions. HTBI primers drove first-round RT-PCR of the TCR CDR3. Each CDR3 protein is one row after TCRdb ran MiXCR on the multiplex PCR reads. The profile covers 550,000 to 800,000 distinct CDR3 sequences, with about a sixth appearing a single time and 8.4% taken by the ten largest. Material for sequencing was blood. The receptors derive from a man younger than 30 with Graves' hyperthyroidism.

The rearrangement joins TRBV18 to TRBJ1-3, with a weak D call TRBD1 (5 bases). Trimming removed 3 bases from V and 0 bases from J, with 12 bases in between. The germline V gene has CDR1 KGHSH and CDR2 LQKENI. The CDR3 extends over 16 amino acids. For the CDR3, the DNA is TGTGCCAGCTCACCGGGACCTATGGCCTCTGGAAACACCATATATTTT. Protein: CASSPGPMASGNTIYF.

This clonotype has only a few counts. CDR3 sequence (DNA): TGTGCCAGTAGTCGCGGACAGGGCTACTCCTACGAGCAGTACTTC. It yields the protein CASSRGQGYSYEQYF. J is TRBJ2-7 and V is TRBV19; 8 nucleotides agree with TRBD1. In germline, CDR1 is LNHDA, CDR2 SQIVND (reference sequence). The CDR3 spans 15 residues. V was clipped by 5 bases and J by 0 bases; unmatched bases: 6.

The rearrangement joins TRBV27 to TRBJ1-2; no definite D call. Trimming cost V 4 bases and J 8 bases, with 20 bases left between them. The CDR3 spans 15 residues. Germline loops: CDR1 MNHEY, CDR2 SMNVEV (reference sequence). The CDR3 DNA sequence: TGTGCCAGCAGTTCAAGCACGGACTGGGTGTCGGGCTACACCTTC. This encodes CASSSSTDWVSGYTF.

This chain links TRBV5-1 with TRBJ2-2; the match to TRBD1 covers 7 bases. From germline, CDR1 is SGHRS and CDR2 YFSETQ. This CDR3 contains 16 residues. V gave up 4 bases and J gave up 6 bases; unmatched junction bases: 12. CDR3 DNA sequence: TGCGCCAGCAGCCTCTCGACAGGGACGGTCGCCGGGGAGCTGTTTTTT. Translating it yields CASSLSTGTVAGELFF.

The sample holds many counts of this clonotype. The chain combines TRBV28 with TRBJ2-1, with 10 bases fitting TRBD2. J lost 0 bases, V lost 2 bases, and 4 bases had no gene match. Germline V gene data show CDR1 as MDHEN and CDR2 as SYDVKM. The CDR3 loop spans 17 amino acids. Here the CDR3 DNA reads TGTGCCAGCAGTTTAGAGGCTAGCGGGGGCTCCTACAATGAGCAGTTCTTC. This encodes CASSLEASGGSYNEQFF. The complete variable domain, with remaining parts taken from reference TRBV28 and TRBJ2-1, reads DVKVTQSSRYLVKRTGEKVFLECVQDMDHENMFWYRQDPGLGLRLIYFSYDVKMKEKGDIPEGYSVSREKKERFSLILESASTNQTSMYLCASSLEASGGSYNEQFFGPGTRLTVL.

The V and J genes are TRBV29-1 and TRBJ2-7; 7 bases line up with TRBD1. Germline assignment: CDR1 SQVTM and CDR2 ANQGSEA. J lost 3 bases, V lost 4 bases, and 6 bases had no gene match. The CDR3 sequence is 13 residues long. The CDR3 here is CSVVLGGGYEQYF. The CDR3 DNA sequence: TGCAGCGTTGTATTAGGGGGCGGCTACGAGCAGTACTTC.

This clonotype appeared many times. CDR3 bases: TGTGCCAGCAGCCCCCGGTACAACACTGAAGCTTTCTTT. This translates into CASSPRYNTEAFF. The rearrangement joins TRBV12-3 or TRBV12-4 to TRBJ1-1; D uncertain. V was trimmed by 6 bases and J by 2 bases, leaving 10 bases between them. The CDR3 totals 13 residues.

This clonotype occurred many times. DNA for the CDR3: TGTGCCAGCTCACCATTCGAGGGAGTGGTCTACAATGAGCAGTTCTTC. Translating it yields CASSPFEGVVYNEQFF. This chain joins TRBV18 and TRBJ2-1; D possibly corresponds to TRBD2 (5 bases). The germline V and J ends were trimmed by 2 bases and 3 bases, with 14 bases remaining between them. The CDR3 consists of 16 residues. CDR1 and CDR2 from the germline V gene are KGHSH and LQKENI.

This clonotype was counted a few times. The chain is built from TRBV20-1 and TRBJ2-7; possibly TRBD2 for D (6 bases). The CDR3 is 14 residues long. The V and J ends lost 3 bases and 3 bases respectively, with 15 bases between them. The germline gives CDR1 DFQATT, CDR2 SNEGSKA (reference sequence). The CDR3 nucleotides are TGCAGTGCTAGGGCTGGGCTAGCGAACTACGAGCAGTACTTC. Amino acid sequence: CSARAGLANYEQYF.

There are many counts of this clonotype. The chain has TRBV12-3 or TRBV12-4 and TRBJ2-7, with D uncertain. This CDR3 region has 11 residues. V lost 3 bases, J lost 6 bases, and 6 bases lay in between. The CDR3 spells CASSLGGEQYF. DNA of the CDR3: TGTGCCAGCAGTTTGGGTGGCGAGCAGTACTTC.

The sample holds many counts of this clonotype. This chain connects TRBV11-3 to TRBJ2-2; 10 positions agree with TRBD2. The trim removed 5 bases at V and 4 bases at J, leaving 4 bases unmatched. CDR1 and CDR2 (germline): SGHNT, YENEEA. The CDR3 has 15 residues. CDR3 protein: CASSQSGRATGELFF. The CDR3 nucleotides read TGTGCCAGCAGCCAGAGCGGGAGGGCCACCGGGGAGCTGTTTTTT.

Comments on this clonotype: The germline gene is not matched at one end of the junction; a read error may be the cause. The V call is TRBV11-1, the J call TRBJ2-1, with 8 bases matching TRBD2. The length of the CDR3 is 15 residues. Germline V gene lookup returns CDR1 SGHAT and CDR2 FQDESV (reference sequence). CDR3 in DNA: TGCGCCAGCAGTCAACCCCGGGAGGGCCGGAATGAGCAGTTCTTC. Its protein is CASSQPREGRNEQFF.

The sample holds many counts of this clonotype. The CDR3 here is CASSLALGFGGTEAFF. The CDR3 DNA reads as TGTGCCAGCAGTTTAGCGCTTGGTTTTGGGGGCACTGAAGCTTTCTTT. This chain joins TRBV12-3 or TRBV12-4 and TRBJ1-1, with D possibly TRBD1 on 5 matching bases. The CDR3 is made up of 16 amino acids. Trimming removed 0 bases from V and 4 bases from J, with 15 bases in between.

This clonotype was counted only a few times. The V gene is TRBV29-1, the J gene TRBJ2-1; 8 nucleotides line up with TRBD1. The CDR3 contains 14 residues. V shed 5 bases, J shed 9 bases, and the junction held 12 bases outside the gene matches. Germline assignment: CDR1 SQVTM and CDR2 ANQGSEA. The chain's CDR3 is CSVSKDRVEGEQFF. The CDR3 nucleotides read TGCAGCGTTTCAAAGGACAGGGTAGAAGGTGAGCAGTTCTTC.

This chain uses TRBV10-2 with TRBJ1-5; D is unclear. The germline V gene has CDR1 WSHSY and CDR2 SAAADI. The CDR3 runs 13 residues. This CDR3 is CPTPGIRRQPQHF. Written as DNA, the CDR3 is TGCCCCACTCCCGGGATTAGGCGGCAGCCCCAGCATTTT.